A single T cell receptor beta chain is shown here with its context. This CDR3 spans 14 amino acids. The V and J ends lost 4 bases and 4 bases respectively, with 11 bases between them. Germline CDR1 is MNHNY and CDR2 is SVGAGI (reference sequence). The repertoire was sequenced with immunoSEQ multiplex PCR; TCRdb's copy has only in-frame clones and lacks some. In the table there are around 52,000 clones, 92% of which are singletons. The data were taken from a study of T cell changes during pregnancy in multiple sclerosis. V is TRBV6-6 and J is TRBJ2-1; D may be TRBD1 (5 bases). The receptor comes from a female donor with multiple sclerosis, enrolled in a pregnancy study. Sequencing used CD4+ T cells from peripheral blood mononuclear cells, obtained in the second trimester of pregnancy. The CDR3: CASSSPTAYNEQFF. CDR3 DNA sequence: TGTGCCAGCAGTTCCCCGACAGCATACAATGAGCAGTTCTTC.